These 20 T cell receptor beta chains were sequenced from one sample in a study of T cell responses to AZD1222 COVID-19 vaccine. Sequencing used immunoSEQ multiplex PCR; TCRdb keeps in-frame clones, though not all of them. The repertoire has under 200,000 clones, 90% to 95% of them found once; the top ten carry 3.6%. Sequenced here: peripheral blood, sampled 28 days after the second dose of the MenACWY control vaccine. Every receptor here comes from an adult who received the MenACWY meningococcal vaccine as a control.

The CDR3: CASSPTGQGKRLETQYF. The CDR3 DNA sequence: TGCGCCAGCAGCCCGACGGGACAGGGGAAAAGGTTGGAGACCCAGTACTTC. This chain uses TRBV5-1 with TRBJ2-5; 10 bases agree with TRBD1. Germline CDR1 and CDR2: SGHRS and YFSETQ. The length of the CDR3 is 17 residues. V shed 4 bases and J 5 bases; nucleotides not matched to a gene: 14.

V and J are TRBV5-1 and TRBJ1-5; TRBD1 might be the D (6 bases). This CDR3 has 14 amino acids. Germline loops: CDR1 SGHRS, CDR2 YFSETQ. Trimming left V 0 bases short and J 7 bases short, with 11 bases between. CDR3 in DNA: TGCGCCAGCAGCTTGGGGGCGGGACACCAGCCCCAGCATTTT. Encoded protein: CASSLGAGHQPQHF.

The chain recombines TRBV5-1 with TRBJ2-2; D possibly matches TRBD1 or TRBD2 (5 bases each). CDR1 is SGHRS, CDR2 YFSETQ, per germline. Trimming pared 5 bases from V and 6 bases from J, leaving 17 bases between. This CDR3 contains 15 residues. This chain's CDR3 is CASSPGTAPSGELFF. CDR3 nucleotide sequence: TGCGCCAGCAGTCCCGGGACGGCTCCTTCCGGGGAGCTGTTTTTT.

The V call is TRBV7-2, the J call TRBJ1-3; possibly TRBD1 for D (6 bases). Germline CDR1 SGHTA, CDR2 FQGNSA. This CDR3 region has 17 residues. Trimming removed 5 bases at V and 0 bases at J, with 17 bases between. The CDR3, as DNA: TGTGCCAGCAGCCCTCACGCGTCGGACAGCTCTGGAAACACCATATATTTT. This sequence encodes CASSPHASDSSGNTIYF.

This CDR3 is CATSGSHPILRSYNEQFF. The CDR3 DNA sequence: TGTGCCACCAGTGGTTCCCACCCTATTCTCCGCTCCTACAATGAGCAGTTCTTC. This chain uses TRBV24-1 with TRBJ2-1; D remains ambiguous. The CDR3 loop spans 18 amino acids. The V gene lost 5 bases and the J gene lost 0 bases, with 19 bases spanning the gap. The germline gives CDR1 KGHDR, CDR2 SFDVKD.

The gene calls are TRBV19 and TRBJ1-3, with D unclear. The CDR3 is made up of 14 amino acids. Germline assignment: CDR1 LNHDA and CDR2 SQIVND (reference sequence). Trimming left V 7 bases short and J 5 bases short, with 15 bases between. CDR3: CASTPSLARNTIYF. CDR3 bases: TGTGCCAGTACCCCAAGCCTGGCGAGAAACACCATATATTTT.

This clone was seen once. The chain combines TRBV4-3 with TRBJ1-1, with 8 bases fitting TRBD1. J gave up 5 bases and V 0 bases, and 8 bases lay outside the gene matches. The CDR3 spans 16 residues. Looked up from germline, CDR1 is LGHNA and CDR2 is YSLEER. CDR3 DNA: TGCGCCAGCAGCCAAGATCCTCACAGACAGGGGACTGAAGCTTTCTTT. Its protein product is CASSQDPHRQGTEAFF.

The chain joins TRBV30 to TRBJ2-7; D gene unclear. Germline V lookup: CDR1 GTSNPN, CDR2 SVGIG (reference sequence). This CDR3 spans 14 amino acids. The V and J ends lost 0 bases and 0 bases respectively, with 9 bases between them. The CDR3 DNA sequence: TGTGCCTGGAGTGTAGACCTGAGCTCCTACGAGCAGTACTTC. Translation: CAWSVDLSSYEQYF.

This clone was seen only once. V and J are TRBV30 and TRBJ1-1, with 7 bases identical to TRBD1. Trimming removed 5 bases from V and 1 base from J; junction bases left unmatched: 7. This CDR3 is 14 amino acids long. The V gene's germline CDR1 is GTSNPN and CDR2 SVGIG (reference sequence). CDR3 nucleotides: TGTGCCTGGGGGGAACAGGGGCAGAACACTGAAGCTTTCTTT. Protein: CAWGEQGQNTEAFF.

CDR3 residues: CASTLGQDYGYTF. For the CDR3, the DNA is TGTGCCAGTACCTTGGGACAGGACTATGGCTACACCTTC. The chain joins TRBV19 to TRBJ1-2; 8 bases are shared with TRBD1. This CDR3 has 13 amino acids. Trimming removed 7 bases from V and 3 bases from J; junction bases left unmatched: 4. Per germline, CDR1 LNHDA and CDR2 SQIVND (reference sequence).

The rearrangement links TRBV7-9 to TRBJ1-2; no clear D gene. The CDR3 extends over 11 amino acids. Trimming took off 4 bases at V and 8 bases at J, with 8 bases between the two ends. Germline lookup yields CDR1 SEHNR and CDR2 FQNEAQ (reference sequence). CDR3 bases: TGTGCCAGCAGCTCAGAGGAGGGCTACACCTTC. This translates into CASSSEEGYTF.

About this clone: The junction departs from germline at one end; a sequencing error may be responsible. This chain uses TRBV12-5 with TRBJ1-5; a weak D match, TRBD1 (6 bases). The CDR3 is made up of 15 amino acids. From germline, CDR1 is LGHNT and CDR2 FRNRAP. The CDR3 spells CASGLGGLSNQPQHF. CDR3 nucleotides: TGTGCTAGTGGGTTGGGGGGCCTTAGCAATCAGCCCCAGCATTTT.

CDR3 region: CASSLAYGQGDTEAFF. CDR3 sequence (DNA): TGTGCCAGCAGCTTAGCTTATGGGCAGGGGGACACTGAAGCTTTCTTT. The chain joins TRBV7-2 to TRBJ1-1; TRBD1 aligns across 7 bases. V dropped 0 bases and J dropped 3; count of bases not matched to a gene: 7. The CDR3 covers 16 residues. The germline gives CDR1 SGHTA, CDR2 FQGNSA.

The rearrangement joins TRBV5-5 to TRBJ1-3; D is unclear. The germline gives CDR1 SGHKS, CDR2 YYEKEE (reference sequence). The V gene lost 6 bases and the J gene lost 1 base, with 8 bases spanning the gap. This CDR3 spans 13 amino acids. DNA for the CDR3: TGTGCCAGCACCCCCGCATCTGGAAACACCATATATTTT. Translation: CASTPASGNTIYF.

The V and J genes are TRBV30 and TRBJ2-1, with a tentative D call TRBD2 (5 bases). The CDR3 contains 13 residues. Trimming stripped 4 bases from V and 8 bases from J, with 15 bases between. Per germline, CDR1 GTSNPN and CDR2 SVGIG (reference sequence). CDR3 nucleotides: TGTGCCTGGACCCCCCTACTAGATCATGAGCAGTTCTTC. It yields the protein CAWTPLLDHEQFF.

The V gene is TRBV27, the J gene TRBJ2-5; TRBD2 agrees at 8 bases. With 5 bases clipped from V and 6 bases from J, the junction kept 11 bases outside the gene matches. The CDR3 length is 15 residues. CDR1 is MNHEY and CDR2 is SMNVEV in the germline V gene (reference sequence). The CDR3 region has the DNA TGTGCCAGCAGTCACGGGACTAGTACGCTCCAGACCCAGTACTTC. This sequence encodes CASSHGTSTLQTQYF.

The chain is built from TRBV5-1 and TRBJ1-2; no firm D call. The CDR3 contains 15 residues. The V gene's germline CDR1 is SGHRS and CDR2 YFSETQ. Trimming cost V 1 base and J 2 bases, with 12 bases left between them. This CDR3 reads CASSLSPGVNYGYTF. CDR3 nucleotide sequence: TGCGCCAGCAGCTTGTCCCCCGGGGTAAACTATGGCTACACCTTC. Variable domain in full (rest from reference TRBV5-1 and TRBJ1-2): KAGVTQTPRYLIKTRGQQVTLSCSPISGHRSVSWYQQTPGQGLQFLFEYFSETQRNKGNFPGRFSGRQFSNSRSEMNVSTLELGDSALYLCASSLSPGVNYGYTFGSGTRLTVV.

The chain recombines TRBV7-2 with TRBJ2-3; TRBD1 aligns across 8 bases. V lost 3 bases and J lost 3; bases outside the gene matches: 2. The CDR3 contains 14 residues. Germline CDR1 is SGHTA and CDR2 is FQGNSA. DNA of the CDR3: TGTGCCAGCAGCTTTTACAGGGGGACAGATACGCAGTATTTT. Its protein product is CASSFYRGTDTQYF.

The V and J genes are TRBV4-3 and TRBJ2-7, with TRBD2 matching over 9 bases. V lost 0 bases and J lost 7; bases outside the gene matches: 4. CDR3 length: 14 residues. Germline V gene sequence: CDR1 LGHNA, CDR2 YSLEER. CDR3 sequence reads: CASSQDSGRREQYF. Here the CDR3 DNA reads TGCGCCAGCAGCCAAGATAGCGGGAGAAGGGAGCAGTACTTC.

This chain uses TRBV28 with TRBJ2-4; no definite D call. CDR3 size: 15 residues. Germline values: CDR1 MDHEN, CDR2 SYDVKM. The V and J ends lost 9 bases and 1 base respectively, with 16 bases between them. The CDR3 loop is CASVPTVGAKNIQYF. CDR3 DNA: TGTGCCAGTGTCCCGACGGTAGGGGCCAAAAACATTCAGTACTTC.